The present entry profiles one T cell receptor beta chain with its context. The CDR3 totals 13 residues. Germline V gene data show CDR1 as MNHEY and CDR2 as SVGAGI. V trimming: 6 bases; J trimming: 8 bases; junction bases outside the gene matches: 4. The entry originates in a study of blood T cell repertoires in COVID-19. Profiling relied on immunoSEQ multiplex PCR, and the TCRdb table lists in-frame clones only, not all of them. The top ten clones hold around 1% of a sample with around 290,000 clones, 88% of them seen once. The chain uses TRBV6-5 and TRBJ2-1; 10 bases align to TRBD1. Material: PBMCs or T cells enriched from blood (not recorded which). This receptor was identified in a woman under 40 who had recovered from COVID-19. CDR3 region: CASRTGGVYEQFF. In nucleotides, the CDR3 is TGTGCCAGCAGGACAGGGGGCGTGTATGAGCAGTTCTTC.